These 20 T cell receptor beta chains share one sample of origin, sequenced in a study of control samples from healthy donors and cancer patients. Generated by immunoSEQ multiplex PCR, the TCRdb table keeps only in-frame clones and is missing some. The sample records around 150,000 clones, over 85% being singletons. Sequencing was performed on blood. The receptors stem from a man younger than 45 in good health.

The CDR3 DNA reads as TGTGCCAGCGCCCGGGGGGGCGTGGCAGATACGCAGTATTTT. Translated, it gives CASARGGVADTQYF. J is TRBJ2-3 and V is TRBV7-2, with 8 bases fitting TRBD2. J gave up 4 bases and V 8 bases, and 8 bases lay outside the gene matches. Germline-derived CDR1 and CDR2 are SGHTA and FQGNSA. This CDR3 is built from 14 residues.

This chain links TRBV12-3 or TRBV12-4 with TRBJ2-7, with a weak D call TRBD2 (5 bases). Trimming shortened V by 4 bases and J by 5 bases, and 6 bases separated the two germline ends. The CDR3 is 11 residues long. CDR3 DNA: TGTGCCAGCAGTTACGGGGACGAGCAGTACTTC. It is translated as CASSYGDEQYF.

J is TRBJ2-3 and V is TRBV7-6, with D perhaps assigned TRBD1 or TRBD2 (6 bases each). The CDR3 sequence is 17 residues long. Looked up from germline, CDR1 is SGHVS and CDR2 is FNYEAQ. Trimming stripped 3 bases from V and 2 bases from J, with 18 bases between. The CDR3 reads CASSFRGPLDDTDTQYF. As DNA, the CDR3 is TGTGCCAGCAGCTTTCGGGGGCCGCTAGACGACACAGATACGCAGTATTTT.

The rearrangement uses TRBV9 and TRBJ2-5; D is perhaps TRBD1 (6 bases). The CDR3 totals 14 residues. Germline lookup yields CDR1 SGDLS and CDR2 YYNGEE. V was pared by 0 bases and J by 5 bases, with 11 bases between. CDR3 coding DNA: TGTGCCAGCAGCGTAGGGGGGCCCCAGGAGACCCAGTACTTC. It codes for CASSVGGPQETQYF.

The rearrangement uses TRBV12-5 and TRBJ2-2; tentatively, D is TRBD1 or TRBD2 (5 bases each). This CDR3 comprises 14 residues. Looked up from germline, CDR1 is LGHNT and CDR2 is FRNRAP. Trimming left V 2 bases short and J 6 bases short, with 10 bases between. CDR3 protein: CASGLFGAAGELFF. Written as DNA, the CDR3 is TGTGCTAGTGGTTTGTTCGGGGCGGCCGGGGAGCTGTTTTTT.

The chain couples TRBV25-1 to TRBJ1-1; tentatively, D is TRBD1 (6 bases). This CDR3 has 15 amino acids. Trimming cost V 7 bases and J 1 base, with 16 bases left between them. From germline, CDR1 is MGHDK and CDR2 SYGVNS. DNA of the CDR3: TGTGCCAGCATGCCACACGGGGGCCGGAACACTGAAGCTTTCTTT. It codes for CASMPHGGRNTEAFF.

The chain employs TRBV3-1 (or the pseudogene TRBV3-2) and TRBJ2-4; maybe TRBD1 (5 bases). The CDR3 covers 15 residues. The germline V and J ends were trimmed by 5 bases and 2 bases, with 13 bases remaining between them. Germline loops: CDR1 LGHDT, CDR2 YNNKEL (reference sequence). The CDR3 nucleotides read TGTGCCAGCAGCTATACGACAGAGCCCAAAAACATTCAGTACTTC. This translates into CASSYTTEPKNIQYF.

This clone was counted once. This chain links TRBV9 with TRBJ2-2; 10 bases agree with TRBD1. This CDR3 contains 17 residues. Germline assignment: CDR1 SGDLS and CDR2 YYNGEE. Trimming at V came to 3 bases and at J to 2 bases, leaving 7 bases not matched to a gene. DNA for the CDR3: TGTGCCAGCAGCGGATCGCGGGACAGGGGAAACACCGGGGAGCTGTTTTTT. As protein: CASSGSRDRGNTGELFF.

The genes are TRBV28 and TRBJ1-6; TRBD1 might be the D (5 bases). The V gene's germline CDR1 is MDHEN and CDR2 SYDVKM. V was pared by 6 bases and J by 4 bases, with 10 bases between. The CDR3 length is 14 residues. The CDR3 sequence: CASRPGPYNSPLHF. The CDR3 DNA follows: TGTGCCAGCAGACCGGGACCTTATAATTCACCCCTCCACTTT.

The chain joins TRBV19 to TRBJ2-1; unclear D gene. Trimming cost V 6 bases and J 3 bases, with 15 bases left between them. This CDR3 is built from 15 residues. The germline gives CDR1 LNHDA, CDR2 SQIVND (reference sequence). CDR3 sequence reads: CASSPTPGDYNEQFF. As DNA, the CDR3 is TGTGCCAGTAGCCCGACACCTGGGGACTACAATGAGCAGTTCTTC.

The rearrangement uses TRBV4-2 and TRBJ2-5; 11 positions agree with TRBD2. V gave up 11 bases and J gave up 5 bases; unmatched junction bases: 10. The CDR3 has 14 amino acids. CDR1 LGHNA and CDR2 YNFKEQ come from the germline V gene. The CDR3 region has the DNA TGTGCCGCGGGGCTAGCGGGAGGAGGGGAGACCCAGTACTTC. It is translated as CAAGLAGGGETQYF.

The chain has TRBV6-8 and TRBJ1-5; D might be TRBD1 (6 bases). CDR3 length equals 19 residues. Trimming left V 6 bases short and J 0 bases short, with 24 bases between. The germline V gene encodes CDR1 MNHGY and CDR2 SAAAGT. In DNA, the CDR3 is TGTGCCAGCAGCCACTGGGGGGCCTTCGGCCAATATAGCAATCAGCCCCAGCATTTT. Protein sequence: CASSHWGAFGQYSNQPQHF.

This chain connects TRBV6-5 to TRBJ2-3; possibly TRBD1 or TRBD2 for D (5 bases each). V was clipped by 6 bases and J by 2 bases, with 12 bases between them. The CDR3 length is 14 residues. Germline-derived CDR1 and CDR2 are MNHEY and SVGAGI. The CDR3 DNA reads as TGTGCCAGCAGAGGGACGGCACTCACAGATACGCAGTATTTT. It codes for CASRGTALTDTQYF.

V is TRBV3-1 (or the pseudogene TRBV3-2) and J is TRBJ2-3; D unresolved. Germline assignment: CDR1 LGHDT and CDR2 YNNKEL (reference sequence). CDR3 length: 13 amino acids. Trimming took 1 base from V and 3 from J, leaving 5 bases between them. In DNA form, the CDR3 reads TGTGCCAGCAGCCAAGGAGGAACAGATACGCAGTATTTT. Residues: CASSQGGTDTQYF.

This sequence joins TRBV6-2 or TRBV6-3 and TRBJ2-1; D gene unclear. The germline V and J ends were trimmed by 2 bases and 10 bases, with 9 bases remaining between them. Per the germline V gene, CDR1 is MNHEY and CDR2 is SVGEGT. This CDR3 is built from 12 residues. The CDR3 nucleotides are TGTGCCAGCAGTTACCCCACGTCAGAGCAGTTCTTC. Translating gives CASSYPTSEQFF.

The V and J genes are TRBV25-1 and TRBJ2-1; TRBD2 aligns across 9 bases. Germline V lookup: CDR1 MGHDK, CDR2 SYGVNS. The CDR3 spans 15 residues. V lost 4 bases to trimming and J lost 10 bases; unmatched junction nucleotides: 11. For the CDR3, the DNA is TGTGCCAGCAGTGTCTACAGCGGGGGGCTTGGCGAGCAGTTCTTC. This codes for CASSVYSGGLGEQFF. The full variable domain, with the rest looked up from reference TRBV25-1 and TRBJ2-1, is EADIYQTPRYLVIGTGKKITLECSQTMGHDKMYWYQQDPGMELHLIHYSYGVNSTEKGDLSSESTVSRIRTEHFPLTLESARPSHTSQYLCASSVYSGGLGEQFFGPGTRLTVL.

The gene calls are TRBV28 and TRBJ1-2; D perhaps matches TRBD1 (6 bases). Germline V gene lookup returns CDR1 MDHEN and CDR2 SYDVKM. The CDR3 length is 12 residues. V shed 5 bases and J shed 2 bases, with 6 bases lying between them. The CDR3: CASSQGNYGYTF. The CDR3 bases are TGTGCCAGCAGTCAGGGGAACTATGGCTACACCTTC.

CDR3 sequence reads: CATSDIYSGSAQETQYF. DNA for the CDR3: TGTGCCACCAGTGACATTTATAGCGGGAGCGCACAAGAGACCCAGTACTTC. The chain carries TRBV24-1 and TRBJ2-5, with TRBD2 matching over 9 bases. This CDR3 is built from 17 residues. CDR1 and CDR2 from the germline V gene are KGHDR and SFDVKD. V was pared by 4 bases and J by 2 bases, with 10 bases of the junction left unmatched.

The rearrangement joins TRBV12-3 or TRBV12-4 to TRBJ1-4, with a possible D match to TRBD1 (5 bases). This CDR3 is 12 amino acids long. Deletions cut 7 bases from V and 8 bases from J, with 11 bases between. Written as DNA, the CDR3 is TGTGCCAGCAACCGGGGGGGAGAAAAACTGTTTTTT. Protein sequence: CASNRGGEKLFF.

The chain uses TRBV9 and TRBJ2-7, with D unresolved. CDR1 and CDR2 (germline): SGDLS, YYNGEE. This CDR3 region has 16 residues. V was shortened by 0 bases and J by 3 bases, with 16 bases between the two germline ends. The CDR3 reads CASSVGSTDHYYEQYF. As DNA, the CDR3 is TGTGCCAGCAGCGTAGGGTCAACAGACCACTACTACGAGCAGTACTTC.